This record concerns one T cell receptor (beta chain) sequence. This clonotype has just a few counts. The antigen this receptor binds is unknown. No base quality information exists; no much larger clone differs at one position. These data come from a study of T cells after yellow fever vaccination (dated by TCRdb to between 2018 and 2021). General notes on the study: The SMART-Seq v4 Ultra Low Input RNA kit was used to prepare libraries from fractions with low cell numbers. To follow T-cell clones before and after primary and booster YFV17D yellow fever vaccination, bulk TCR alpha and beta repertoires were sequenced over time. Two healthy male donors, one aged 18 to 30 and one aged 30 to 40 years, made up the cohort. Bulk PBMC replicates and cell subsets were isolated from blood drawn at multiple timepoints before and after both primary and secondary immunization. Study-level results and caveats: The study included only two donors, which limits how far the findings can be generalized. Compared with the primary T-cell response, the secondary T-cell response was weaker but faster, peaking on day 5 rather than day 15. After the booster, most clones that had expanded after primary vaccination were detected again (nearly 98% of CD4 and around nine tenths of CD8), suggesting broad maintenance of memory. Because abundant contaminating clonotypes from the bulk population could be contained in FACS-sorted repertoires, computational filtering was required. A small share of clonotypes was detected in both CD4 and CD8 compartments, with the overlap likely arising from convergent recombination.

This specimen's treatment or condition label, interpreted: live attenuated yellow fever vaccine strain. A standard Ficoll-Paque protocol was used to isolate PBMCs from peripheral blood. Dynabeads CD4 and CD8 positive selection kits were used to isolate the CD4 and CD8 T-cell fractions. RNA was extracted with TriZol from bulk PBMCs, CD4 and CD8 fractions, and dextramer-positive and dextramer-negative fractions. Counted from cysteine to phenylalanine, this CDR3 has 13 amino acids. Only the CDR3 part of the read is kept: 39 bases, read in frame from the first base. Deletion took 4 bases off V and 4 bases off J, with a span of 9 bases between the germline ends. CDR1 and CDR2 were assigned from the germline V gene as MNHEY and SVGEGT. The listed sequencing device is Illumina NovaSeq 6000. TCR cDNA was synthesized by 5'RACE template switching, through which a universal primer site and unique molecular identifiers were introduced. Priming of cDNA synthesis was performed from both the TCR alpha and TCR beta constant segments. Libraries were amplified in two PCR steps, with sample barcodes and sequencing adapters added in the second step. Libraries were sequenced on Illumina HiSeq 2500 (2x100 bp) or NovaSeq (2x150 bp). The study's own analysis went as follows. Demultiplexing of reads and collapsing into UMI consensus sequences were performed with MIGEC, and V(D)J alignment was carried out with MiXCR. Vaccine-responding clonotypes were identified with edgeR using replicate PBMC samples, with FDR below 0.01 and a log2 fold change above 5 up to day 15 being required. Bulk clonotypes were assigned CD4 or CD8 identity according to which sequenced CD4 or CD8 repertoire held them at higher abundance. The public reads were run again by TCRdb, first through fastp at Q25 and then through MiXCR, and only productive beta chains were kept. Under each unique CDR3 protein, matching rows form one entry showing the most common genes and DNA. The V and J calls and clone size are TCRdb's, not the authors'. In this sample the table shows hundreds of thousands of distinct CDR3 sequences, roughly an eighth of which occur a single time. The top ten clonotypes cover around 3% of the sample.

The TCR sequence derives from a man aged 18-30 years who received the YFV17D yellow fever vaccine. The rearranged segments are TRBV6-2 or TRBV6-3 and TRBJ2-3; no confident D gene assignment can be made. Material: CD4+ T cells sorted from PBMCs, obtained 15 days after the yellow fever booster vaccination. The bases are TGTGCCAGCAGTTTCTACACGTCAGATACGCAGTATTTT. The translation is CASSFYTSDTQYF.